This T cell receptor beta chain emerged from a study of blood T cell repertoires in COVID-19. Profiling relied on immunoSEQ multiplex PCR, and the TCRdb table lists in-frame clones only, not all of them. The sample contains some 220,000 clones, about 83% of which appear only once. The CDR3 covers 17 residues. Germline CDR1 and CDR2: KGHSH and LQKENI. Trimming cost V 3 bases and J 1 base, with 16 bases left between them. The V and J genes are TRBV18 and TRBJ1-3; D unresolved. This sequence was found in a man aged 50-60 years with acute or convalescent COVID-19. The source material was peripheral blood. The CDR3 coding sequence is TGTGCCAGCTCACCGGCGGACGGGGTTGGATCTGGAAACACCATATATTTT. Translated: CASSPADGVGSGNTIYF.